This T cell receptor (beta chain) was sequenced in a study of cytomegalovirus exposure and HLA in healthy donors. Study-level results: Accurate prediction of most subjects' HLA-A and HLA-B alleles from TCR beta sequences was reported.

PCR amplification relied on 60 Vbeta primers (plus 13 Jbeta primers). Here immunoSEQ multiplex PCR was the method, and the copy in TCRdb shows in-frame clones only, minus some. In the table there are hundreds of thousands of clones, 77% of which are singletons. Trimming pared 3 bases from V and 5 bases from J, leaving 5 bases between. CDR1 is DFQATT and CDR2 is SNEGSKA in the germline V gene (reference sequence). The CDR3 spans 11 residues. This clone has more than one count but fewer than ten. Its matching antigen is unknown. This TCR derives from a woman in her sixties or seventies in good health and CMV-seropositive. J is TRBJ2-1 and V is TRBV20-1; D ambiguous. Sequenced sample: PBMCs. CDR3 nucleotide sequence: TGCAGTGCTAGTAAGCACAATGAGCAGTTCTTC. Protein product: CSASKHNEQFF.